These T cell receptor beta chains were read from a single sample in a study of blood T cell repertoires in COVID-19. Method: immunoSEQ multiplex PCR; TCRdb's copy keeps in-frame clones and lacks some. The sample lists about 170,000 clones; about 90% were seen once. Sequenced material: peripheral blood. These receptor sequences come from a man aged 25-45 years with COVID-19, enrolled during active disease. The CDR3 runs from the conserved cysteine through the conserved F or W. A D gene is named only where the DNA matches it firmly. Expanded clones are given a class, and other clones once, few, many or no size at all.

J | length | V | size | D | DNA | CDR3
TRBJ1-6 | 17 | TRBV4-3 | - | TRBD1 | TGCGCCAGCAGCCAAGAAGGAGGGACAGGGGCAGGGTCACCCCTCCACTTT | CASSQEGGTGAGSPLHF
TRBJ1-5 | 13 | TRBV6-6 | - | - | TGTGCCAGCAGTTCCCAATCTACCCAGCCCCAGCATTTT | CASSSQSTQPQHF
TRBJ2-5 | 13 | TRBV29-1 | - | TRBD2 | TGCAGCCTAGAGCGGGGGGAGGGAGAGACCCAGTACTTC | CSLERGEGETQYF
TRBJ2-1 | 14 | TRBV29-1 | - | - | TGCAGCGTTGTCGGGGTTCGCTTGAGCAATGAGCAGTTCTTC | CSVVGVRLSNEQFF
TRBJ1-6 | 14 | TRBV9 | few | - | TGTGCCAGCAGCGTAGGGGACATTAATTCACCCCTCCACTTT | CASSVGDINSPLHF
TRBJ1-1 | 12 | TRBV10-3 | - | TRBD1 | TGTGCCATCAGTGAGTCGGCAGGGGGAGCTTTCTTT | CAISESAGGAFF
TRBJ2-7 | 13 | TRBV9 | - | - | TGTGCCAGCAGCGTAGGAGGAGGGACCGAGCAGTACTTC | CASSVGGGTEQYF
TRBJ2-3 | 14 | TRBV6-4 | - | - | TGTGCCAGCAGTGACTCCGGGGGTGAAGATACGCAGTATTTT | CASSDSGGEDTQYF
TRBJ1-6 | 16 | TRBV27 | - | TRBD1 | TGTGCCAGCAGTTTATCCCACAGGGGAGACAATTCACCCCTCCACTTT | CASSLSHRGDNSPLHF
TRBJ2-5 | 13 | TRBV7-2 | - | TRBD2 | TGTGCCACAGGGACTAGCGCTCTGGAGACCCAGTACTTC | CATGTSALETQYF
TRBJ1-6 | 16 | TRBV2 | once | TRBD1 | TGTGCCAGCAGTCTCGGGGGACAGAGAGATGGTTCACCCCTCCACTTT | CASSLGGQRDGSPLHF
TRBJ2-1 | 13 | TRBV19 | - | - | TGTGCCAGTAGTTACGGGGTCTACAATGAGCAGTTCTTC | CASSYGVYNEQFF
TRBJ2-1 | 17 | TRBV4-3 | - | TRBD1 | TGCGCCAGCAGCCAAGACCTGGGACAGGGGGCGTTTGGGGAGCAGTTCTTC | CASSQDLGQGAFGEQFF
TRBJ1-3 | 14 | TRBV27 | once | TRBD1 | TGTGCCAGCAGTCGAAAGGACAGGGGAAACACCATATATTTT | CASSRKDRGNTIYF
TRBJ2-7 | 18 | TRBV30 | - | - | TGTGCCTGGAGACCGACACCGGGACTCCAGAAGAGCTCCTACGAGCAGTACTTC | CAWRPTPGLQKSSYEQYF
TRBJ1-1 | 13 | TRBV6-5 | - | TRBD1 | TGTGCCAGCAGCGCAGGGGGCGTCACTGAAGCTTTCTTT | CASSAGGVTEAFF